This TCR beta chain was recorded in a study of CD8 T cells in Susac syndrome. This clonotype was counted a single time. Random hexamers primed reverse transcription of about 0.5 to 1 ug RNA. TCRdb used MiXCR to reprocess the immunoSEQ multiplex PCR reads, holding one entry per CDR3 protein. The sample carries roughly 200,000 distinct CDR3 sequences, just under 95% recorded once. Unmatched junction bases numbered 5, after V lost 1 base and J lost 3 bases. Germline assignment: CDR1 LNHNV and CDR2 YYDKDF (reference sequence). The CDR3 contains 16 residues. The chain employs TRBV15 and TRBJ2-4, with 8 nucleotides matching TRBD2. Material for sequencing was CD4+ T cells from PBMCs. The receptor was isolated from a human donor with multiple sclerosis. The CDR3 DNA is TGTGCCACCAGCAGAGGCCACGGGGGGGGCAAAAACATTCAGTACTTC. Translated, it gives CATSRGHGGGKNIQYF.